This T cell receptor beta chain appears in the sequencing data of a study of beta chain features in type 1 diabetes. About the research overall: Age, gender, cell numbers and subset yield matched between patients and controls.

This CDR3 comprises 12 residues. Trimming cost V 8 bases and J 2 bases, with 9 bases left between them. Germline CDR1 is SNHLY and CDR2 is FYNNEI. The whole isolated RNA underwent reverse transcription, so sequencing captured expressed TCRB transcripts. Roughly 3.6 million reads was the average for naive, central memory and regulatory T cell samples. The data were produced by immunoSEQ multiplex PCR, yet TCRdb's version contains in-frame clones alone and is incomplete. The sample has hundreds of thousands of clones, around 9.6% seen once. Turning to this clone: No antigen is known for it.

Broader study findings: When VDJ junctions were examined, type 1 diabetes patients showed fewer insertions and more deletions.

This sequence originates from a woman between 18 and 29 years old in good health. This sequence joins TRBV2 and TRBJ1-1; D is undetermined. Specimen: naive CD4+ T cells from blood. CDR3 in DNA: TGTGCCAGCGTAGTGGTAAACACTGAAGCTTTCTTT. Amino acid sequence: CASVVVNTEAFF.